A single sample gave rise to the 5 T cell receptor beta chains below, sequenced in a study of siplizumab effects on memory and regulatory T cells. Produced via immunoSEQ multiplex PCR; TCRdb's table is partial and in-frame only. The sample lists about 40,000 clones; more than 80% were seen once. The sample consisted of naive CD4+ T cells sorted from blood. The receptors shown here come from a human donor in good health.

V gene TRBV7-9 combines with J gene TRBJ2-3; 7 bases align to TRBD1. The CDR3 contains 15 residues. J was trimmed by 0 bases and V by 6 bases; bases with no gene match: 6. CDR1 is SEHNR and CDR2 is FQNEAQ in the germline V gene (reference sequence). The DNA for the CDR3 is TGTGCCAGCAGTCAGGACAGGCTAAGCACAGATACGCAGTATTTT. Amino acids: CASSQDRLSTDTQYF.

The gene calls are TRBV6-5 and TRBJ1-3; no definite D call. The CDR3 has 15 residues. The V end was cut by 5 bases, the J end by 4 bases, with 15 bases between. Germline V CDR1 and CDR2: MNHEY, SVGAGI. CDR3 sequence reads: CASSTAGGMGNTIYF. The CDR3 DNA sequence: TGTGCCAGCAGTACCGCGGGCGGGATGGGAAACACCATATATTTT.

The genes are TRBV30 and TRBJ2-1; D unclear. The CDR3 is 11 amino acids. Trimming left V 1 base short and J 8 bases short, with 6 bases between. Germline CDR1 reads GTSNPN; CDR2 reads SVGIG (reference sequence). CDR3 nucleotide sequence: TGTGCCTGGAGTGGCGGCTATGAGCAGTTCTTC. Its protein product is CAWSGGYEQFF.

CDR3 DNA sequence: TGTGCCAGCTCACCAGACAGGGTTACTGAAGCTTTCTTT. It is translated as CASSPDRVTEAFF. V usage is TRBV18 and J usage is TRBJ1-1; 7 positions match TRBD1. Germline V CDR1 and CDR2: KGHSH, LQKENI. The CDR3 is made up of 13 amino acids. The V and J ends lost 2 bases and 5 bases, in that order; junction bases with no gene match: 2. Drawing the rest from reference TRBV18 and TRBJ1-1, the complete variable domain is NAGVMQNPRHLVRRRGQEARLRCSPMKGHSHVYWYRQLPEEGLKFMVYLQKENIIDESGMPKERFSAEFPKEGPSILRIQQVVRGDSAAYFCASSPDRVTEAFFGQGTRLTVV.

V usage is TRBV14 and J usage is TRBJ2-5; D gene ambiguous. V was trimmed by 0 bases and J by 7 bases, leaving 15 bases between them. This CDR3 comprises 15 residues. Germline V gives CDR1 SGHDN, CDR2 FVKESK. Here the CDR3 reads CASSQDYFGLGTQYF. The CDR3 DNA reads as TGTGCCAGCAGCCAAGATTATTTCGGCTTAGGGACCCAGTACTTC.